The 12 T cell receptor beta chains given below trace back to one sample, sequenced in a study of persistence of HIV-infected CD4 T cells. Overlapping HIV-1 Gag 15-mer peptides at 1 ug per peptide per mL were used. Sorting selected CD4+ T cells upregulating both CD40 ligand and CD69. Which antigens these TCRs recognize remains unknown. This was the immunoSEQ version 4 assay in survey mode. Data came from immunoSEQ multiplex PCR; TCRdb stores just in-frame clones and leaves some out. The sample lists around 24,000 clones; about 74% were seen once. The sample consisted of CD4+ T cells sorted from PBMCs after approximately 19-hour stimulation, taken from a patient who received antiretroviral therapy. The receptors shown here come from an adult man with HIV who was CMV-seropositive.

This clone appeared a few times. The V call is TRBV28, the J call TRBJ1-6; possibly TRBD1 for D (6 bases). V lost 5 bases and J 14 bases, leaving 16 bases between the germline ends. Germline CDR1 is MDHEN and CDR2 is SYDVKM. The CDR3 is 13 residues long. CDR3 in amino acids: CASSATDRKALHF. CDR3 DNA: TGTGCCAGCAGTGCCACGGACAGAAAAGCCCTCCACTTT.

This chain uses TRBV19 with TRBJ2-1; TRBD1 matches at 7 bases. CDR1 and CDR2 (germline): LNHDA, SQIVND (reference sequence). The CDR3 has 17 residues. J gave up 8 bases and V 0 bases, and 13 bases lay outside the gene matches. The CDR3 DNA is TGTGCCAGTAGTATAGAGAGGGGGCCGGGTGGTCGCTATGAGCAGTTCTTC. Translating it yields CASSIERGPGGRYEQFF.

V is TRBV6-5 and J is TRBJ1-2; TRBD1 aligns across 10 bases. Germline V gene data show CDR1 as MNHEY and CDR2 as SVGAGI. The CDR3 has 14 residues. Losses at the gene ends were 6 bases for V and 5 bases for J; bases not matched to a gene: 6. Here the CDR3 reads CASRARDRGYGYTF. The CDR3 region has the DNA TGTGCCAGCAGAGCCCGGGACAGGGGATATGGCTACACCTTC.

In regard to this clone: The sample has other DNA sequences that encode this CDR3 too. The chain recombines TRBV5-4 with TRBJ1-6; D is ambiguous. Germline CDR1 SGHNT, CDR2 YYREEE (reference sequence). The CDR3 sequence is 13 residues long. The V end was cut by 0 bases, the J end by 7 bases, with 5 bases between. This CDR3 is CASSLDANSPLHF. The CDR3 DNA reads TGTGCCAGCAGCTTGGACGCAAATTCACCCCTCCACTTT.

The V and J genes are TRBV5-1 and TRBJ1-3, with D possibly TRBD1 on 6 matching bases. CDR3 size: 16 residues. V dropped 4 bases and J dropped 0 bases, with 14 bases sitting between them. The germline V gene has CDR1 SGHRS and CDR2 YFSETQ. The CDR3 coding sequence is TGCGCCAGCAGCCCGGAGGACAGTAGCTCTGGAAACACCATATATTTT. It is translated as CASSPEDSSSGNTIYF.

This clone showed up just a few times. The chain uses TRBV5-4 and TRBJ2-2; 7 bases agree with TRBD1. This CDR3 spans 16 amino acids. Germline V gene sequence: CDR1 SGHNT, CDR2 YYREEE (reference sequence). The V segment lost 3 bases and the J segment 1 base; nucleotides outside the gene matches: 6. The CDR3 sequence is CASSSKRDRNTGELFF. CDR3 sequence (DNA): TGTGCCAGCAGCTCGAAACGGGACAGGAACACCGGGGAGCTGTTTTTT. Filled out from reference TRBV5-4 and TRBJ2-2, the complete variable domain reads ETGVTQSPTHLIKTRGQQVTLRCSSQSGHNTVSWYQQALGQGPQFIFQYYREEENGRGNFPPRFSGLQFPNYSSELNVNALELDDSALYLCASSSKRDRNTGELFFGEGSRLTVL.

This chain connects TRBV3-1 (or the pseudogene TRBV3-2) to TRBJ1-5; 11 bases align to TRBD1. V was clipped by 2 bases and J by 1 base; unmatched bases: 7. Germline CDR1 is LGHDT and CDR2 is YNNKEL (reference sequence). CDR3 size: 18 residues. The CDR3 region has the DNA TGTGCCAGCAGCCAAACCGGGACAGGGGGTACCAGCAATCAGCCCCAGCATTTT. Protein product: CASSQTGTGGTSNQPQHF.

This clone was observed once. The gene calls are TRBV3-1 (or the pseudogene TRBV3-2) and TRBJ2-7; D call uncertain. Looked up from germline, CDR1 is LGHDT and CDR2 is YNNKEL (reference sequence). The ends were cut back, 0 bases at V and 1 base at J, with 7 bases in the middle. The length of the CDR3 is 14 residues. CDR3 nucleotides: TGTGCCAGCAGCCAAGATCACCTGTCCTACGAGCAGTACTTC. Encoded protein: CASSQDHLSYEQYF.

By share of the sample, this clone is medium-sized. V usage is TRBV5-1 and J usage is TRBJ2-2; 9 nucleotides line up with TRBD1. This CDR3 region has 15 residues. The germline V gene encodes CDR1 SGHRS and CDR2 YFSETQ. J lost 5 bases, V lost 6 bases, and 8 bases had no gene match. The CDR3 loop reads CASMPGTGQTGELFF. The CDR3 DNA sequence: TGCGCCAGCATGCCCGGGACAGGGCAAACCGGGGAGCTGTTTTTT.

The V and J genes are TRBV6-5 and TRBJ1-2; TRBD1 aligns across 7 bases. Per the germline V gene, CDR1 is MNHEY and CDR2 is SVGAGI. This CDR3 is 14 amino acids long. J gave up 3 bases and V 6 bases, and 7 bases lay outside the gene matches. CDR3 sequence reads: CASRQQGLDYGYTF. The CDR3, as DNA: TGTGCCAGCAGACAACAGGGGTTGGACTATGGCTACACCTTC.

The rearrangement links TRBV29-1 to TRBJ2-3; 9 bases are shared with TRBD2. CDR3 length: 17 amino acids. The trim removed 6 bases at V and 5 bases at J, leaving 18 bases unmatched. From germline, CDR1 is SQVTM and CDR2 ANQGSEA. CDR3 loop: CSVDQLKTAGGLDTQYF. In nucleotides, the CDR3 is TGCAGCGTCGATCAGCTGAAGACGGCGGGGGGGTTAGATACGCAGTATTTT.

The rearrangement joins TRBV5-6 to TRBJ2-3; no clear D. Germline lookup yields CDR1 SGHDT and CDR2 YYEEEE. Trimming shortened V by 6 bases and J by 0 bases, and 11 bases separated the two germline ends. The CDR3 is made up of 14 amino acids. CDR3 sequence reads: CASTPPASTDTQYF. DNA of the CDR3: TGTGCCAGCACCCCTCCAGCTAGCACAGATACGCAGTATTTT.